This TCR beta chain came from a study of a mutant IDH1 vaccine in newly diagnosed glioma (dated by TCRdb to 2020 to 2022). Describing the broader study: Across visits V03 through V10, patients got a total of eight vaccinations, given in weeks 1, 3, 5, 7, 11, 15, 19 and 23. Vaccination was initiated 4-6 weeks after radiotherapy alone, or concurrently with temozolomide cycles in the chemotherapy-containing groups. Prior to enrollment, patients had been given standard therapy consisting of radiotherapy alone, temozolomide alone, or radiochemotherapy with temozolomide, with the combination given to most patients. The approximately 29 treated patients were around 62% male and around 40% female, with a mean age of approximately 40 years. For exploratory analyses, longitudinal TCRB deep sequencing was carried out in approximately 25 treated patients wherever samples were available. Peripheral blood was collected at six visits: V03 (baseline), V05, V07, V10, V12 and V13. General study outcomes and caveats: The authors stated that sample limitations prevented analyses of patient blood samples from being reproduced. Availability determined which PBMC samples were chosen for TCRB deep sequencing. Across multiple MHC alleles, vaccine-induced immune responses were seen in 93.3% of patients. Pseudoprogression appeared unrelated to alterations in the top peripheral T cell clonotypes detected by TCRB sequencing.

This sample's time point label indicates: week 23, last vaccination. A 20-mer mutant IDH1 peptide at 300 micrograms in Montanide made up each vaccine dose, which was injected subcutaneously together with topical imiquimod. The donors had newly diagnosed IDH1-mutant astrocytomas of WHO grade 3 or 4 that showed loss of nuclear ATRX. The samples were drawn from NOA16, a multicentre, single-arm, open-label phase I trial in Germany that tested a mutant IDH1 peptide vaccine in humans for the first time. Genomic DNA for TCRB sequencing was extracted from EDTA blood using the DNeasy Blood and Tissue Kit. About this clone: No cognate antigen has been identified for it. Per-base quality was not reported, and no clone a single base away is much larger than it.

Library method: the immunoSEQ multiplex PCR assay. Following the manufacturer's protocol, the hsTCRB Kit was used to amplify rearranged TCR beta chain sequences. An Illumina MiSeq was used to sequence the TCRB libraries. On the study's bioinformatics: The proprietary platform of the kit vendor was used for demultiplexing, trimming and gene mapping. This is the immuneACCESS table as TCRdb keeps it, with only in-frame sequences that have V and J called. A part of the clones is gone; compared with another copy, unresolved V genes explain less than half, and the rest is unexplained. V and J calls and clone size are as listed in that table; D and trimming were resolved from the DNA. Recorded for this sample are about 43,000 clones; roughly 83% of them occurred a single time. The ten most abundant clones make up about 2.2% of the sample. V is pruned by 5 bases and J by 4 bases, leaving 10 bases of the junction without a gene match. The CDR3 runs 16 residues from the cysteine to the phenylalanine. Of all the DNA, just the CDR3 is kept, 48 bases in frame from base 1. Taken from the germline V gene, the CDR1 and CDR2 loops are SGHRS and YFSETQ.

The starting material was PBMCs, obtained from a glioma patient whose treatment included an IDH1 peptide vaccine. The chain links TRBV5-1 with TRBJ2-1; 9 central bases correspond to TRBD2. This sequence originates from a woman between 18 and 30 years old with glioma. Some clones in this sample may be carry-over from other donors' samples. The DNA reads as follows: TGCGCCAGCAGTCTACCCGGGACTAGCAGATACAATGAGCAGTTCTTC. Its product reads: CASSLPGTSRYNEQFF.